This TCR beta chain was sequenced during a study of blood T cell repertoires in COVID-19. Study-level background: COVID-19 samples from acute and convalescent phases originated in the United States, Italy and Spain. From T cells, B-cell-depleted T cells, or PBMCs came the material, which was cDNA or gDNA.

V lost 3 bases and J lost 6; bases outside the gene matches: 6. From germline, CDR1 is LNHDA and CDR2 SQIVND (reference sequence). The CDR3 spans 15 residues. The authors' processing: Using reference gene primer amplification, nucleated cell counts were estimated. Sequencing was performed with immunoSEQ multiplex PCR; in TCRdb, only in-frame clones are kept and a portion is missing. The D gene and trimming were derived from the DNA, and the V and J assignments and clone size from that table. The profile shows some 490,000 clones, 75% to 90% of them singletons. This rearrangement joins TRBV19 to TRBJ1-5, with 9 bases fitting TRBD1. Sequenced: peripheral blood. The receptor was derived from a human donor in a cohort sampled during active COVID-19. The CDR3 bases are TGTGCCAGTAGTATGGGCGGGACAGGGCCTCAGCCCCAGCATTTT. Amino acid sequence: CASSMGGTGPQPQHF.